These T cell receptor beta chains were read from a single sample in a study of sequential checkpoint blockade in melanoma. Assay: immunoSEQ multiplex PCR; the TCRdb copy retains only in-frame clones and omits some. The profile shows 15,000 or so clones, around two thirds of them singletons. The sample was CD8+ T cells sorted from blood (inferred from file names), taken from a patient given nivolumab and ipilimumab in sequence. Receptor source: a human donor with melanoma. Both conserved end residues are part of each CDR3. Fields, in order: clone size, D gene, J gene, V gene, CDR3 protein, CDR3 DNA. D genes are given only for firm matches. Not every row has a clone size; where given, it reads once, few, many or a size class.

clone size: NA
D gene: NA
J gene: TRBJ2-5
V gene: TRBV18
CDR3 protein: CASSPTGAQGDQYF
CDR3 DNA: TGTGCCAGCTCACCAACGGGGGCGCAGGGGGACCAGTACTTC

clone size: NA
D gene: NA
J gene: TRBJ1-1
V gene: TRBV5-1
CDR3 protein: CASSLRGLRPVNTEAFF
CDR3 DNA: TGCGCCAGCAGCTTACGAGGACTAAGGCCCGTGAACACTGAAGCTTTCTTT

clone size: NA
D gene: NA
J gene: TRBJ2-5
V gene: TRBV25-1
CDR3 protein: CASSGGTGWETQYF
CDR3 DNA: TGTGCCAGCAGTGGCGGGACGGGCTGGGAGACCCAGTACTTC

clone size: once
D gene: NA
J gene: TRBJ1-2
V gene: TRBV5-4
CDR3 protein: CASSLSPREGYTF
CDR3 DNA: TGTGCCAGCAGCTTATCGCCCAGGGAAGGCTACACCTTC

clone size: medium-sized
D gene: TRBD1
J gene: TRBJ2-7
V gene: TRBV10-3
CDR3 protein: CAISDPGTGGNEQYF
CDR3 DNA: TGTGCCATCAGTGATCCTGGGACAGGGGGCAACGAGCAGTACTTC

clone size: NA
D gene: TRBD1
J gene: TRBJ1-5
V gene: TRBV6-1
CDR3 protein: CASKAGTGGVQPQHF
CDR3 DNA: TGTGCCAGCAAGGCCGGGACAGGGGGCGTTCAGCCCCAGCATTTT

clone size: NA
D gene: NA
J gene: TRBJ2-2
V gene: TRBV13
CDR3 protein: CASSLPWERPQTGELFF
CDR3 DNA: TGTGCCAGCAGCTTGCCTTGGGAGCGCCCTCAAACCGGGGAGCTGTTTTTT

clone size: NA
D gene: NA
J gene: TRBJ2-7
V gene: TRBV6-6
CDR3 protein: CASSYHQGTPYEQYF
CDR3 DNA: TGTGCCAGCAGTTACCACCAGGGGACCCCCTACGAGCAGTACTTC

clone size: few
D gene: TRBD1
J gene: TRBJ2-3
V gene: TRBV6-5
CDR3 protein: CASSTGQHTDTQYF
CDR3 DNA: TGTGCCAGCAGTACGGGACAGCACACAGATACGCAGTATTTT

clone size: few
D gene: TRBD2
J gene: TRBJ2-1
V gene: TRBV10-3
CDR3 protein: CAISEGRGRSYNEQFF
CDR3 DNA: TGTGCCATCAGTGAAGGGAGGGGCAGGTCCTACAATGAGCAGTTCTTC

clone size: NA
D gene: NA
J gene: TRBJ2-1
V gene: TRBV12-5
CDR3 protein: CASGTTSSYNEQFF
CDR3 DNA: TGTGCTAGTGGTACAACCAGCTCCTACAATGAGCAGTTCTTC

clone size: few
D gene: NA
J gene: TRBJ2-7
V gene: TRBV7-9
CDR3 protein: CASSGSRYGQYF
CDR3 DNA: TGTGCCAGCAGCGGATCGCGGTACGGCCAGTACTTC

clone size: NA
D gene: NA
J gene: TRBJ2-5
V gene: TRBV7-9
CDR3 protein: CASSPSETQYF
CDR3 DNA: TGTGCCAGCAGCCCCTCGGAGACCCAGTACTTC

clone size: NA
D gene: TRBD1
J gene: TRBJ1-5
V gene: TRBV27
CDR3 protein: CASSSHGQGKEQPQHF
CDR3 DNA: TGTGCCAGCAGTTCCCACGGACAGGGGAAGGAGCAGCCCCAGCATTTT

clone size: NA
D gene: TRBD1
J gene: TRBJ2-4
V gene: TRBV4-1
CDR3 protein: CASSPGTGNYRTKNIQYF
CDR3 DNA: TGCGCCAGCAGCCCCGGGACAGGGAATTACCGGACCAAAAACATTCAGTACTTC

clone size: NA
D gene: NA
J gene: TRBJ2-5
V gene: TRBV6-5
CDR3 protein: CASRVPWTEEETQYF
CDR3 DNA: TGTGCCAGCAGGGTCCCGTGGACTGAGGAAGAGACCCAGTACTTC

clone size: once
D gene: NA
J gene: TRBJ1-6
V gene: TRBV5-4
CDR3 protein: CASSLERNSPLHF
CDR3 DNA: TGTGCCAGCAGCCTCGAACGGAATTCACCCCTCCACTTT

clone size: NA
D gene: NA
J gene: TRBJ1-2
V gene: TRBV11-2
CDR3 protein: CASSSSLSGGLSYGYTF
CDR3 DNA: TGTGCCAGCAGCTCGTCTCTATCTGGAGGGTTAAGCTATGGCTACACCTTC

clone size: once
D gene: TRBD1
J gene: TRBJ1-2
V gene: TRBV7-9
CDR3 protein: CASSPPGQGYGYTF
CDR3 DNA: TGTGCCAGCAGCCCTCCGGGACAGGGCTATGGCTACACCTTC

clone size: NA
D gene: NA
J gene: TRBJ2-1
V gene: TRBV9
CDR3 protein: CASSVELETEQFF
CDR3 DNA: TGTGCCAGCAGCGTAGAACTAGAGACTGAGCAGTTCTTC

clone size: NA
D gene: TRBD1
J gene: TRBJ1-5
V gene: TRBV19
CDR3 protein: CASMSGGTTQPQHF
CDR3 DNA: TGTGCCAGTATGTCAGGGGGAACGACTCAGCCCCAGCATTTT

clone size: NA
D gene: TRBD1
J gene: TRBJ1-1
V gene: TRBV5-8
CDR3 protein: CASSRNRGNTEAFF
CDR3 DNA: TGCGCCAGCAGCCGTAACAGGGGAAACACTGAAGCTTTCTTT

clone size: NA
D gene: NA
J gene: TRBJ1-2
V gene: TRBV5-4
CDR3 protein: CASSFQGSNYGYTF
CDR3 DNA: TGTGCCAGCAGCTTCCAGGGGTCTAACTATGGCTACACCTTC

clone size: few
D gene: TRBD2
J gene: TRBJ2-1
V gene: TRBV11-1
CDR3 protein: CASSPPGAGGPNEQFF
CDR3 DNA: TGTGCCAGCAGCCCTCCGGGGGCGGGGGGCCCCAATGAGCAGTTCTTC

clone size: few
D gene: TRBD2
J gene: TRBJ2-3
V gene: TRBV5-1
CDR3 protein: CASSLDSGGAPDTQYF
CDR3 DNA: TGCGCCAGCAGCTTGGATAGCGGGGGGGCCCCAGATACGCAGTATTTT

clone size: NA
D gene: NA
J gene: TRBJ2-7
V gene: TRBV6-5
CDR3 protein: CASSGDSYYEQYF
CDR3 DNA: TGTGCCAGCTCGGGGGACAGCTACTACGAGCAGTACTTC

clone size: NA
D gene: NA
J gene: TRBJ2-2
V gene: TRBV4-3
CDR3 protein: CASSQAGNTGELFF
CDR3 DNA: TGCGCCAGCAGCCAAGCGGGAAACACCGGGGAGCTGTTTTTT

clone size: few
D gene: NA
J gene: TRBJ1-1
V gene: TRBV5-4
CDR3 protein: CASSWGGWNTEAFF
CDR3 DNA: TGTGCCAGCAGCTGGGGGGGGTGGAACACTGAAGCTTTCTTT

clone size: few
D gene: NA
J gene: TRBJ2-5
V gene: TRBV9
CDR3 protein: CASSPRLEETQYF
CDR3 DNA: TGTGCCAGCAGCCCTCGCCTTGAGGAGACCCAGTACTTC

clone size: NA
D gene: NA
J gene: TRBJ2-1
V gene: TRBV4-2
CDR3 protein: CASSQGGANEQFF
CDR3 DNA: TGTGCCAGCAGCCAAGGCGGGGCGAATGAGCAGTTCTTC